This T cell receptor (beta chain) was obtained from a study of blood T cells in healthy people across ages. A second about 7 to 11 cycle PCR used barcoded and J-beta primers. TCRdb itself ran the 5' RACE reads through MiXCR, one entry per CDR3 protein. Among approximately 600,000 distinct CDR3 sequences listed, roughly 58% were seen once. The V gene end was trimmed by 0 bases and the J gene end by 6 bases; junction bases not matched to a gene: 14. This CDR3 region has 18 residues. Germline CDR1 and CDR2: LGHNA and YNFKEQ. General observations from the study: Donor CMV status was unknown, possibly confounding expanded clonotype changes. Any conclusive comparison of naive versus antigen-experienced cells was prevented by using unsorted PBMCs.

This clonotype has only a few counts. What it recognizes is unknown. Sequenced: blood. This sequence joins TRBV4-2 and TRBJ2-3; 8 bases line up with TRBD2. The receptor comes from a man between 60 and 75 years old in good health. CDR3 coding DNA: TGTGCCAGCAGCCAAGATGGAGGAACTAGCGGAGCCGTGGATACGCAGTATTTT. Translating gives CASSQDGGTSGAVDTQYF.